The entry that follows covers one TCR beta chain sequence. The germline V and J ends were trimmed by 4 bases and 1 base, with 13 bases remaining between them. The CDR3 sequence is 14 residues long. Germline CDR1 and CDR2: SQVTM and ANQGSEA. For the second PCR, which ran for 7 to 11 cycles, a sample-barcoded 5' primer and a J-beta primer mix were used. A 12-random-nucleotide template-switch adaptor tagged each cDNA molecule. Every sample returned 3 million or more CDR3-containing paired-end reads. Each CDR3 protein is one row after TCRdb ran MiXCR on the 5' RACE reads. The sample has about 1.1 million distinct CDR3 sequences, more than 30% seen once. The sample is drawn from a study of blood T cells in healthy people across ages.

The receptor was isolated from a man aged 18 to 29 in good health. Sequences were obtained from blood. This chain joins TRBV29-1 and TRBJ1-1, with D maybe TRBD1 (6 bases). The CDR3 nucleotides read TGCAGCGTTGTAAGGCACAGGGAGAACACTGAAGCTTTCTTT. Protein: CSVVRHRENTEAFF.